Below are 20 T cell receptor beta chains sequenced from a single sample in a study of T cell responses to AZD1222 COVID-19 vaccine. Method: immunoSEQ multiplex PCR; TCRdb's copy keeps in-frame clones and lacks some. Of some 120,000 clones in the sample, 65% to 90% are singletons; the top ten hold about 26%. Sample: peripheral blood, taken 28 days after the second AZD1222 dose. The receptors were sampled from an adult who received the AZD1222 COVID-19 vaccine.

CDR3 DNA: TGTGCCAGCTCACCAAGAAACCGGGACCACACCTTC. Translated: CASSPRNRDHTF. The chain links TRBV18 to TRBJ1-2, with D perhaps matching TRBD1 (5 bases). Trimming pared 2 bases from V and 12 bases from J, leaving 13 bases between. Germline CDR1 and CDR2: KGHSH and LQKENI. CDR3 size: 12 residues. The variable domain in full, with the rest retrieved from reference TRBV18 and TRBJ1-2, is NAGVMQNPRHLVRRRGQEARLRCSPMKGHSHVYWYRQLPEEGLKFMVYLQKENIIDESGMPKERFSAEFPKEGPSILRIQQVVRGDSAAYFCASSPRNRDHTFGSGTRLTVV.

This clone came up a few times. V and J are TRBV6-1 and TRBJ2-1, with D perhaps given as TRBD1 or TRBD2 (5 bases each). This CDR3 comprises 15 residues. Germline CDR1 MNHNS, CDR2 SASEGT. Trimming removed 2 bases at V and 6 bases at J, with 14 bases between. For the CDR3, the DNA is TGTGCCAGCAGTGAATTATCAGGTGGGGGCAATGAGCAGTTCTTC. As protein: CASSELSGGGNEQFF.

The chain has TRBV3-1 (or the pseudogene TRBV3-2) and TRBJ1-3; no clear D. Germline V gene lookup returns CDR1 LGHDT and CDR2 YNNKEL (reference sequence). V was clipped by 5 bases and J by 0 bases, with 14 bases between them. CDR3 length: 16 amino acids. The CDR3 DNA reads as TGTGCCAGCAGCTGCATTCGGACCACCTCTGGAAACACCATATATTTT. Encoded protein: CASSCIRTTSGNTIYF.

The rearrangement uses TRBV6-5 and TRBJ1-2; D ambiguous. Trimming left V 0 bases short and J 2 bases short, with 7 bases between. The CDR3 covers 14 residues. Germline CDR1 and CDR2: MNHEY and SVGAGI. The CDR3 sequence: CASSYSTQNYGYTF. The CDR3 nucleotides read TGTGCCAGCAGTTACTCGACACAGAACTATGGCTACACCTTC.

The rearrangement uses TRBV28 and TRBJ2-4; D is perhaps TRBD2 (5 bases). This CDR3 contains 14 residues. V shed 7 bases and J shed 0 bases, with 10 bases lying between them. Germline CDR1 reads MDHEN; CDR2 reads SYDVKM. CDR3 protein: CASNGELAKNIQYF. The CDR3 nucleotides read TGTGCCAGCAATGGGGAGTTAGCCAAAAACATTCAGTACTTC.

Here the CDR3 DNA reads TGTGCCAGCAGTTCGGGCGGCAGCCGCACAGATACGCAGTATTTT. Translated: CASSSGGSRTDTQYF. The V and J genes are TRBV28 and TRBJ2-3, with unresolved D. The CDR3 extends over 15 amino acids. CDR1 and CDR2 from the germline V gene are MDHEN and SYDVKM. With 4 bases removed from V and 1 base from J, the gap between germline ends came to 12 bases.

The table lists this clone with a few counts. The chain recombines TRBV2 with TRBJ1-5; 8 bases are a match to TRBD1. The CDR3 runs to 16 residues. Germline loops: CDR1 SNHLY, CDR2 FYNNEI. The ends lost 6 bases at V and 6 bases at J; junction bases unmatched: 13. CDR3 DNA sequence: TGTGCCAGCAGCCTCGGACAGGGACGACCGGGTCAGCCCCAGCATTTT. Protein product: CASSLGQGRPGQPQHF.

This clone was seen many times. J is TRBJ1-1 and V is TRBV5-4; D might be TRBD1 (6 bases). This CDR3 has 13 amino acids. Germline V lookup: CDR1 SGHNT, CDR2 YYREEE (reference sequence). Trimming took 3 bases from V and 7 from J, leaving 13 bases between them. The CDR3 spells CASSSLDSLEAFF. In DNA form, the CDR3 reads TGTGCCAGCAGCTCCCTGGACAGCCTTGAAGCTTTCTTT.

The rearrangement uses TRBV6-2 or TRBV6-3 and TRBJ2-7; 8 bases agree with TRBD2. The germline V gene has CDR1 MNHEY and CDR2 SVGEGT. V lost 2 bases to trimming and J lost 5 bases; unmatched junction nucleotides: 5. The CDR3 length is 14 residues. The CDR3 reads CASSYPGGAHEQYF. Here the CDR3 DNA reads TGTGCCAGCAGTTACCCGGGAGGGGCCCACGAGCAGTACTTC.

This chain links TRBV7-9 with TRBJ1-6; D gene ambiguous. CDR1 and CDR2 from the germline V gene are SEHNR and FQNEAQ (reference sequence). Deletions cut 4 bases from V and 5 bases from J, with 12 bases between. The CDR3 covers 15 residues. CDR3 nucleotides: TGTGCCAGCAGCTCTCGGCAGCCAAATAATTCACCCCTCCACTTT. Amino acid sequence: CASSSRQPNNSPLHF. The complete variable domain, with remaining parts taken from reference TRBV7-9 and TRBJ1-6, reads DTGVSQNPRHKITKRGQNVTFRCDPISEHNRLYWYRQTLGQGPEFLTYFQNEAQLEKSRLLSDRFSAERPKGSFSTLEIQRTEQGDSAMYLCASSSRQPNNSPLHFGNGTRLTVT.

V is TRBV28 and J is TRBJ1-2; 11 nucleotides align to TRBD1. CDR3 size: 15 residues. Germline trimming cut 5 bases from V and 2 bases from J; bases unmatched to any gene: 4. Germline-derived CDR1 and CDR2 are MDHEN and SYDVKM. The CDR3 DNA is TGTGCCAGCAGTCCCGGGGACAGGGGGAACTATGGCTACACCTTC. Encoded protein: CASSPGDRGNYGYTF.

The chain is built from TRBV7-2 and TRBJ1-6, with no clear D. Germline loops: CDR1 SGHTA, CDR2 FQGNSA. Trimming removed 3 bases at V and 0 bases at J, with 6 bases between. This CDR3 has 15 amino acids. CDR3 sequence (DNA): TGTGCCAGCAGCTTGAGGATCTCCTATAATTCACCCCTCCACTTT. Protein: CASSLRISYNSPLHF.

V and J are TRBV7-9 and TRBJ1-4, with a weak D call TRBD1 (6 bases). The germline gives CDR1 SEHNR, CDR2 FQNEAQ (reference sequence). Trimming shortened V by 3 bases and J by 5 bases, and 19 bases separated the two germline ends. This CDR3 has 17 amino acids. CDR3 loop: CASSFGTLQGPNEKLFF. Here the CDR3 DNA reads TGTGCCAGCAGCTTTGGGACCTTACAGGGACCCAATGAAAAACTGTTTTTT.

The chain has TRBV6-5 and TRBJ2-1, with unresolved D. This CDR3 spans 15 amino acids. Deletions cut 2 bases from V and 2 bases from J, with 10 bases between. Germline V gene lookup returns CDR1 MNHEY and CDR2 SVGAGI. The CDR3: CASSYRDVAYNEQFF. The CDR3 DNA reads as TGTGCCAGCAGTTACAGGGATGTTGCCTACAATGAGCAGTTCTTC.

CDR3 amino acids: CASTEGGETQYF. The CDR3 DNA sequence: TGTGCCAGCACCGAGGGCGGAGAGACCCAGTACTTC. The V gene is TRBV2, the J gene TRBJ2-5; TRBD2 might be the D (5 bases). The germline V and J ends were trimmed by 7 bases and 4 bases, with 10 bases remaining between them. In germline, CDR1 is SNHLY, CDR2 FYNNEI. This CDR3 comprises 12 residues.

The chain recombines TRBV7-2 with TRBJ1-2; TRBD1 matches at 9 bases. V shed 4 bases, J shed 4 bases, and the junction held 13 bases outside the gene matches. The V gene's germline CDR1 is SGHTA and CDR2 FQGNSA. This CDR3 is 17 amino acids long. CDR3 in DNA: TGTGCCAGCAGCTCCCTAGGGGGGGACAGGGAATCCTATGGCTACACCTTC. Translated: CASSSLGGDRESYGYTF.

The V and J genes are TRBV5-1 and TRBJ1-2; D not resolved. Germline V gene data show CDR1 as SGHRS and CDR2 as YFSETQ. The CDR3 is made up of 14 amino acids. V lost 0 bases, J lost 2 bases, and 8 bases lay in between. CDR3 amino acids: CASSLGPENYGYTF. CDR3 in DNA: TGCGCCAGCAGCTTGGGGCCCGAGAACTATGGCTACACCTTC.

This rearrangement joins TRBV14 to TRBJ1-2; TRBD1 might be the D (6 bases). The CDR3 is 15 residues long. The V gene lost 1 base and the J gene lost 0 bases, with 9 bases spanning the gap. CDR1 is SGHDN, CDR2 FVKESK, per germline. The CDR3 loop reads CASSQGGGPNYGYTF. In DNA form, the CDR3 reads TGTGCCAGCAGCCAAGGAGGGGGGCCTAACTATGGCTACACCTTC. The full variable domain, in which reference TRBV14 and TRBJ1-2 provide the parts outside the CDR3, is EAGVTQFPSHSVIEKGQTVTLRCDPISGHDNLYWYRRVMGKEIKFLLHFVKESKQDESGMPNNRFLAERTGGTYSTLKVQPAELEDSGVYFCASSQGGGPNYGYTFGSGTRLTVV.

The chain is built from TRBV10-3 and TRBJ1-2; 12 bases agree with TRBD1. The J segment lost 10 bases and the V segment lost 10 bases, leaving 7 bases of the junction unmatched. The germline CDR1 and CDR2 sequences are ENHRY and SYGVKD. The CDR3 has 12 amino acids. The CDR3 is CATSGQGAVYTF. For the CDR3, the DNA is TGTGCCACCTCGGGACAGGGGGCTGTCTACACCTTC.

This chain uses TRBV2 with TRBJ1-4, with 8 bases that match TRBD1. Per the germline V gene, CDR1 is SNHLY and CDR2 is FYNNEI. Trimming cost V 4 bases and J 4 bases; bases outside gene matches: 5. This CDR3 has 15 amino acids. CDR3 sequence reads: CASSGQGAVNEKLFF. DNA of the CDR3: TGTGCCAGCAGTGGGCAGGGGGCTGTTAATGAAAAACTGTTTTTT.